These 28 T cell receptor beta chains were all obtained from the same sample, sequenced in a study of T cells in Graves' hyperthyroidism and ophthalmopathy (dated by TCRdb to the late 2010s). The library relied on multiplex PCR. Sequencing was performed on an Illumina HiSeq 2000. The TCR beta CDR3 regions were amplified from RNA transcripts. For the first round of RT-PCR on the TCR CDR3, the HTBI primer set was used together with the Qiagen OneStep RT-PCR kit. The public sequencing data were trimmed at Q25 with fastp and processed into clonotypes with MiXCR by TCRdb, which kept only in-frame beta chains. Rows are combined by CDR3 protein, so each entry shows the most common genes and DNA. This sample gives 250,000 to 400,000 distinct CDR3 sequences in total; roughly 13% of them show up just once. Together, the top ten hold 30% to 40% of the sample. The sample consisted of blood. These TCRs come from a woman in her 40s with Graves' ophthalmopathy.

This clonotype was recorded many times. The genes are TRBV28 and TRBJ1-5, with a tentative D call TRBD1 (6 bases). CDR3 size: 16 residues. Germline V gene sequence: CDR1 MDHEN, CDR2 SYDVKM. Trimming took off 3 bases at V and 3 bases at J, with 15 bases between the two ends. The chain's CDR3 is CASSFSRTGFNQPQHF. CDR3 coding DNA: TGTGCCAGCAGTTTCTCCAGAACAGGGTTCAATCAGCCCCAGCATTTT.

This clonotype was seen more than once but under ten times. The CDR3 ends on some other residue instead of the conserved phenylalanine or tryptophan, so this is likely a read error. The CDR3 DNA is TGTGCCAGCTCATCCGGGACGGTGAACACTGAAGCTTTCTCT. Amino acid sequence: CASSSGTVNTEAFS. V usage is TRBV28 and J usage is TRBJ1-1, with D possibly matching TRBD1 (5 bases). Germline-derived CDR1 and CDR2 are MDHEN and SYDVKM. Trimming left V 8 bases short and J 0 bases short, with 13 bases between. This CDR3 has 14 amino acids.

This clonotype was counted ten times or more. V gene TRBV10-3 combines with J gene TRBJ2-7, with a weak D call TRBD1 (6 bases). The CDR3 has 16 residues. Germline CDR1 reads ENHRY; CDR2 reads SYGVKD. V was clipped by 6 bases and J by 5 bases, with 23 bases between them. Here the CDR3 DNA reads TGTGCCATCAGCCCACGTTCGACAGGCCGAGATGACGAGCAGTACTTC. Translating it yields CAISPRSTGRDDEQYF.

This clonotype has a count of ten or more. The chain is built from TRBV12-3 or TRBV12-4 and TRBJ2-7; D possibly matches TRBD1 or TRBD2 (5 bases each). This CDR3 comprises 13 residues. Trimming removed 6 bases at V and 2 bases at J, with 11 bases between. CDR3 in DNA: TGTGCCAGCAGCCCGGGACGAACCTACGAGCAGTACTTC. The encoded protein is CASSPGRTYEQYF.

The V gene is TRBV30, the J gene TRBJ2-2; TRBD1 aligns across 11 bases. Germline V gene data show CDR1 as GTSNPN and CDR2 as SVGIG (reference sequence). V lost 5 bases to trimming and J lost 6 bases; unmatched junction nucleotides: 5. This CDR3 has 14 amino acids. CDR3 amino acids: CAWGRDRGAGELFF. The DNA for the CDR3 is TGTGCCTGGGGCCGGGACAGGGGGGCCGGGGAGCTGTTTTTT.

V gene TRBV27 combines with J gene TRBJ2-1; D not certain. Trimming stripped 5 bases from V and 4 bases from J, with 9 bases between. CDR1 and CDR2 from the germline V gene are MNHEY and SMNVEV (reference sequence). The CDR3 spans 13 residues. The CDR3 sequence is CASSKSPYNEQFF. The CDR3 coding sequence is TGTGCCAGCAGTAAGTCCCCGTACAATGAGCAGTTCTTC.

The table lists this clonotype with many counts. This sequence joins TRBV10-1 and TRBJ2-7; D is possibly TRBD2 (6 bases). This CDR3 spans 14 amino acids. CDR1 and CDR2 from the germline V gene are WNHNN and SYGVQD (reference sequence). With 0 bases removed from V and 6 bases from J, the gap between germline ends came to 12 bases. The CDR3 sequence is CASSESRDFSEQYF. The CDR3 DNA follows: TGCGCCAGCAGTGAGTCGCGGGATTTTAGCGAGCAGTACTTC.

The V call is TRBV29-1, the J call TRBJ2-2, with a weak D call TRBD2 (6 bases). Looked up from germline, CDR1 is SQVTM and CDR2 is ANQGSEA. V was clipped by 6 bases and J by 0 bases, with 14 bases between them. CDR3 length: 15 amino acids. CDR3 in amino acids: CSVTLRDPNTGELFF. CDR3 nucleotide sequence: TGCAGCGTCACCTTGCGGGACCCGAACACCGGGGAGCTGTTTTTT.

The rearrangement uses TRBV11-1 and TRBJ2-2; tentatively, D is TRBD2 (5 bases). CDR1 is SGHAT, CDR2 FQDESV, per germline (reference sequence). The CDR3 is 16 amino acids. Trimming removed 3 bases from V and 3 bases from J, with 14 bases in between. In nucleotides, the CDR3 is TGTGCCAGCAGCTTTGAGGGAATCGGGTACACCGGGGAGCTGTTTTTT. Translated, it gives CASSFEGIGYTGELFF.

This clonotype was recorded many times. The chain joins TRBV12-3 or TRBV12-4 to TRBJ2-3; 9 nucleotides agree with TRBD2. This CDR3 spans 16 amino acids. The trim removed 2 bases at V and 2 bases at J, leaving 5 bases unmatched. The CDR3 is CASSLKAGGLTDTQYF. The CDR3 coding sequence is TGTGCCAGCAGTTTAAAAGCGGGGGGACTCACAGATACGCAGTATTTT.

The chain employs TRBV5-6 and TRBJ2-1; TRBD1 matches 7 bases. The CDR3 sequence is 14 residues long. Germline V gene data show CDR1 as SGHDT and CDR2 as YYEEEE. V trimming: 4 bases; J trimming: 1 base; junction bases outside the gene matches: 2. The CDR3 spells CASSQDRSYNEQFF. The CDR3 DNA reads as TGTGCCAGCAGCCAGGACAGGTCCTACAATGAGCAGTTCTTC.

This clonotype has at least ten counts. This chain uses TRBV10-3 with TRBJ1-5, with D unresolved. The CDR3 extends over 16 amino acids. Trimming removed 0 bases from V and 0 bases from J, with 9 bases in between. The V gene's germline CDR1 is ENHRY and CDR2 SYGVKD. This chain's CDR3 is CAISESVTDSNQPQHF. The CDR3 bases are TGTGCCATCAGTGAGTCGGTAACAGATAGCAATCAGCCCCAGCATTTT.

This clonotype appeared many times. The CDR3 sequence: CSAREIRDSNQPQHF. DNA for the CDR3: TGCAGTGCTAGAGAGATAAGGGATAGCAATCAGCCCCAGCATTTT. The rearrangement links TRBV20-1 to TRBJ1-5, with D hard to call. CDR3 size: 15 residues. Trimming took off 0 bases at V and 0 bases at J, with 9 bases between the two ends. Looked up from germline, CDR1 is DFQATT and CDR2 is SNEGSKA (reference sequence).

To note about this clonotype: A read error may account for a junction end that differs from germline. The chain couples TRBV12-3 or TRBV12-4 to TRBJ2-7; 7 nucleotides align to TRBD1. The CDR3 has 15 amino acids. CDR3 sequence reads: CASSPTGISSYGQYF. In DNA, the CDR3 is TGTGCCAGCAGCCCGACAGGGATCTCTTCCTACGGGCAGTACTTC.

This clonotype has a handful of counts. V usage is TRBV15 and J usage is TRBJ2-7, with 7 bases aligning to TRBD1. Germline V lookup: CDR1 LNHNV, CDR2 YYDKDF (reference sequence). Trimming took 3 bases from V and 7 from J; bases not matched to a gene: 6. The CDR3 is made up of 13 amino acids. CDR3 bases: TGTGCCACCAGCAGCCGGCCAGGGGGAGAGCAGTACTTC. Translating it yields CATSSRPGGEQYF.

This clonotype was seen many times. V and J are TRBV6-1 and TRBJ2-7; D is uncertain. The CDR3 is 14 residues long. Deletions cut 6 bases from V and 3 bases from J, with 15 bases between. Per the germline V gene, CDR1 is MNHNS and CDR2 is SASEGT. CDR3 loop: CASRLTLDRYEQYF. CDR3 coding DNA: TGTGCCAGCAGACTAACACTCGACCGCTACGAGCAGTACTTC.

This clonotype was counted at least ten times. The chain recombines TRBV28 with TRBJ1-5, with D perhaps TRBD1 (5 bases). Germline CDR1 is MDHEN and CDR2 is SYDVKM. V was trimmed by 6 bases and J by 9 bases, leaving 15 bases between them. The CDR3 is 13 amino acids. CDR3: CASSAGGDRPQHF. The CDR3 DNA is TGTGCCAGCAGCGCGGGGGGTGATCGGCCCCAGCATTTT.

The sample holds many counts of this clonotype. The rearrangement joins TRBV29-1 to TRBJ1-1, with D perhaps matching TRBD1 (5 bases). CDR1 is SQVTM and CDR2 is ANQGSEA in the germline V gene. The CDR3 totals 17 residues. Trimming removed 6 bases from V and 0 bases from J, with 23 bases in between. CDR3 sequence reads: CSVKGRGKQGVNTEAFF. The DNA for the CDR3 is TGCAGCGTAAAGGGGAGGGGAAAACAAGGAGTGAACACTGAAGCTTTCTTT.

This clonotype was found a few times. CDR3 nucleotides: TGTGCCAGCAGCCCACGGACAGGAAATACAGATACGCAGTATTTT. Its protein product is CASSPRTGNTDTQYF. The chain joins TRBV5-4 to TRBJ2-3, with 7 positions matching TRBD1. Losses at the gene ends were 4 bases for V and 3 bases for J; bases not matched to a gene: 8. The CDR3 loop spans 15 amino acids. Germline CDR1 is SGHNT and CDR2 is YYREEE (reference sequence).

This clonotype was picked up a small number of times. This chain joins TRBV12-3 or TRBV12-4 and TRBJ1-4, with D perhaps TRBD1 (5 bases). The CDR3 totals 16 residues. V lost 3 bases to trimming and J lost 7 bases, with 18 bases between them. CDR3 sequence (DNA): TGTGCCAGCAGTTTGGATGTGGGAGGGGAGATTGAAAAACTGTTTTTT. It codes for CASSLDVGGEIEKLFF.

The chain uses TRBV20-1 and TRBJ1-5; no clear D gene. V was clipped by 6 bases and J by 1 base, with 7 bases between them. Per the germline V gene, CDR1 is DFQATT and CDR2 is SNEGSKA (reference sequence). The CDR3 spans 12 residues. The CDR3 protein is CSAEGSNQPQHF. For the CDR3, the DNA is TGCAGTGCCGAGGGAAGCAATCAGCCCCAGCATTTT.

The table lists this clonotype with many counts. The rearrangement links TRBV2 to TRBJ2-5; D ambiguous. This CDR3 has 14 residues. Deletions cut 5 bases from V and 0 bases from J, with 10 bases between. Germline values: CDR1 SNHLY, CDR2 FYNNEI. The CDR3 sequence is CASSYGPNQETQYF. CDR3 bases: TGTGCCAGCAGTTACGGACCTAACCAAGAGACCCAGTACTTC. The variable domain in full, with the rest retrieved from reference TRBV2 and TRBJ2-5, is EPEVTQTPSHQVTQMGQEVILRCVPISNHLYFYWYRQILGQKVEFLVSFYNNEISEKSEIFDDQFSVERPDGSNFTLKIRSTKLEDSAMYFCASSYGPNQETQYFGPGTRLLVL.

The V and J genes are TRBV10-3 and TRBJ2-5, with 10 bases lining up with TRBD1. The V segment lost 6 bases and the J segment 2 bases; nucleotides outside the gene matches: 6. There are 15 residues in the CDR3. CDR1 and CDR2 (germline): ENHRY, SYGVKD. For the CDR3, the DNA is TGTGCCATCAGCCCGGGACAGGGGAAACAAGAGACCCAGTACTTC. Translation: CAISPGQGKQETQYF.

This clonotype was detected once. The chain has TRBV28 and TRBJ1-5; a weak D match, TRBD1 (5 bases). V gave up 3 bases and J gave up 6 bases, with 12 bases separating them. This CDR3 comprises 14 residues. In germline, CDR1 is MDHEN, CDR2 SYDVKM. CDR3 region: CASSFWGFLQPQHF. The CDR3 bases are TGTGCCAGCAGTTTTTGGGGGTTTCTTCAGCCCCAGCATTTT.

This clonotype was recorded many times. CDR3 sequence: CASSRQGSAYNEQFF. The CDR3, as DNA: TGTGCCAGCAGCCGACAGGGAAGTGCCTACAATGAGCAGTTCTTC. J is TRBJ2-1 and V is TRBV3-1; 7 nucleotides align to TRBD1. V dropped 4 bases and J dropped 2; count of bases not matched to a gene: 5. Per the germline V gene, CDR1 is LGHDT and CDR2 is YNNKEL (reference sequence). The CDR3 covers 15 residues.

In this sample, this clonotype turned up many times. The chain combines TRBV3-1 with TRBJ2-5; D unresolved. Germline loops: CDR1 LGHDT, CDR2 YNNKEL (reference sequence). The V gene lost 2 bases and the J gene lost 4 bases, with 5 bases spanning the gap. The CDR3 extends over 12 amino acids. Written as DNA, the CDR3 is TGTGCCAGCAGCCAATACGGAGAGACCCAGTACTTC. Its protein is CASSQYGETQYF.

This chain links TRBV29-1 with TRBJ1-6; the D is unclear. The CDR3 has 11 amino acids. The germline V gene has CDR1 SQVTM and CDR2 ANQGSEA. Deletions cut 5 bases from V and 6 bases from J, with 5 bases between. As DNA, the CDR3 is TGCAGCGTTCAACTTAATTCACCCCTCCACTTT. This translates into CSVQLNSPLHF. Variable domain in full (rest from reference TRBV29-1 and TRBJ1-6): SAVISQKPSRDICQRGTSLTIQCQVDSQVTMMFWYRQQPGQSLTLIATANQGSEATYESGFVIDKFPISRPNLTFSTLTVSNMSPEDSSIYLCSVQLNSPLHFGNGTRLTVT.

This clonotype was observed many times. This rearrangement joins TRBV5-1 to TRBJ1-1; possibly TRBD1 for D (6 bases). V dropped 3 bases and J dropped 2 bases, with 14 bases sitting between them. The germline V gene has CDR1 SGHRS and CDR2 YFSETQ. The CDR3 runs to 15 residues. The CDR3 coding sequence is TGCGCCAGCAGCTGGACCGGGACACGAAACACTGAAGCTTTCTTT. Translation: CASSWTGTRNTEAFF.